The TCR beta chain under discussion was sequenced for a study of CD8 T cells in ankylosing spondylitis. Study-wide results and caveats: A TCR beta motif of eight or nine highly homologous variants seemed to mark ankylosing spondylitis blood. Clones linked to disease, bearing a CD8+ phenotype, were relatively rare in peripheral blood. Earlier studies detected some motif variants in reactive arthritis synovial fluid and blood.

CDR3 length: 17 amino acids. The ends were cut back, 5 bases at V and 1 base at J, with 17 bases in the middle. In germline, CDR1 is SGHVS, CDR2 FNYEAQ. This clonotype has ten or more counts. Its antigen is currently unknown. Making the TCR beta libraries involved quantitative 5'-RACE with molecular barcodes. Each CDR3 protein gets one entry after TCRdb re-called the 5' RACE reads with MiXCR. The table has fewer than 200,000 distinct CDR3 sequences, 15% to 20% seen once. This TCR came from a male donor under 35 with ankylosing spondylitis or in good health (not recorded which). The chain has TRBV7-6 and TRBJ2-2, with D tentatively TRBD1 (5 bases). Sequenced input: blood, either unsorted or a sorted T cell fraction (not recorded which). The CDR3 spells CASSASPPGRNTGELFF. CDR3 nucleotide sequence: TGTGCCAGCAGCGCCTCCCCTCCAGGGCGGAACACCGGGGAGCTGTTTTTT.